This TCR beta chain is drawn from a study of vaccination and CD4 T cells after COVID-19. Study overall: Typically, post-vaccine samples were obtained a median 72 days after dose two, within a range of 14 to 241.

This CDR3 is 14 amino acids long. V lost 0 bases to trimming and J lost 2 bases, with 9 bases between them. CDR1 and CDR2 from the germline V gene are DFQATT and SNEGSKA (reference sequence). Treatment specified: approximately nine-day PBMC culture with coronavirus spike peptide pools or control peptides (ViraFEST assay). Gathering of the CD4+ T cells, from the unexposed donor, took place before the COVID-19 pandemic (2011-2018). Before TCRs were sequenced, ViraFEST expanded antigen-specific T cells with peptide pools. With the Oncomine TCR Beta short-read assay, DNA from cultured CD4+ T cells was sequenced. From cultured CD4+ T cells, genomic DNA was extracted. A single record per CDR3 protein comes from TCRdb applying MiXCR to the PCR reads. The sample has about 6,800 distinct CDR3 sequences, approximately 35% seen once. In regard to this clonotype: As yet, its antigen is unknown.

Sequencing was carried out using CD4+ T cells from blood, cultured in vitro. J is TRBJ2-3 and V is TRBV20-1, with D unresolved. This clonotype was sampled from a human donor in good health. CDR3 in DNA: TGCAGTGCTAGAGATTTGGCTAACACAGATACGCAGTATTTT. Its translation: CSARDLANTDTQYF.